This note documents a single TCR beta chain sequence. The primer mix had 60 Vbeta and 13 Jbeta primers. Method: immunoSEQ multiplex PCR; TCRdb's copy keeps in-frame clones and lacks some. Seen here are about 160,000 clones, roughly 80% observed once, and the top ten hold more than 8%. The germline gives CDR1 ENHRY, CDR2 SYGVKD. CDR3 length equals 13 residues. The V and J ends lost 7 bases and 5 bases respectively, with 14 bases between them. Donors had nominal health at sampling but likely had unrecorded immune exposures. The sample is drawn from a study of cytomegalovirus exposure and HLA in healthy donors.

This chain uses TRBV10-3 with TRBJ2-5; D is unresolved. Source material: PBMCs. The source is a male donor in good health and CMV-seropositive. CDR3 sequence: CAIKYSLSETQYF. CDR3 DNA sequence: TGTGCCATCAAATACAGCCTATCGGAGACCCAGTACTTC.